This TCR beta chain was sequenced in a study of CXCR3-negative and CXCR3-positive naive CD8 T cells. TRB cDNA libraries were made by UMI-labeled 5' RACE. TCRdb reworked the 5' RACE reads into one entry per CDR3 protein, no DNA. The sample totals 150,000 or so distinct CDR3 sequences. Regarding the study as a whole: Memory CD8+ cells had much lower diversity, and both naive subsets had comparably high diversity. Relative to CXCR3-negative naive cells, CXCR3-positive naive cells had more hydrophobic TRB CDR3s. TRBV-TRBJ usage was alike in naive CXCR3-negative and CXCR3-positive cells but differed in memory cells. Naive subsets expressed similar surface CD5; TRB CDR3 features served to infer TCR strength.

The CDR3 runs to 15 residues. The germline CDR1 and CDR2 sequences are SGHTA and FQGTGA. Regarding this clonotype: The antigen is unknown.

The sequenced sample was naive CXCR3+ CD8+ T cells from blood. Described subset: CD45RO-CCR7+CD27+CD95- naive CD8+ T cells expressing CXCR3 (TNR3+). This rearrangement joins TRBV7-3 to TRBJ2-3; as DNA is missing, the TRBD1 call by TCRdb cannot be tested. The clonotype originates from a human donor in good health. Some clones in this sample may be carry-over from other donors' samples. CDR3 amino acids: CASSKVGGAGDTQYF.